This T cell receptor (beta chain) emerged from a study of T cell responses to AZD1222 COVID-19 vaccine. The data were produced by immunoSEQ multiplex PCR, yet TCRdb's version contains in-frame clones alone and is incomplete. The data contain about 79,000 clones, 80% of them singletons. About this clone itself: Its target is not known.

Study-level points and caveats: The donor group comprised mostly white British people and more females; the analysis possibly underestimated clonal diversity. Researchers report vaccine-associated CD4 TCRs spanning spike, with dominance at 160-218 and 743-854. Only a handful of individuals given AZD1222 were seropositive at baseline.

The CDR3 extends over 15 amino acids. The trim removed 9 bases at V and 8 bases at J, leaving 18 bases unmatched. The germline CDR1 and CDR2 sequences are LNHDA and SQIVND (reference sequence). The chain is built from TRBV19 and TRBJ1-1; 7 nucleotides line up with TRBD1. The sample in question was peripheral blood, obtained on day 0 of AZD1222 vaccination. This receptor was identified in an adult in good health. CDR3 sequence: CASTSTTGAPSEAFF. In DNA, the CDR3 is TGTGCCAGCACTAGTACAACAGGGGCTCCCTCGGAAGCTTTCTTT.